This is a list of T cell receptor beta chains from one sample in a study of shared clonotypes between healthy human individuals. This table comes from immunoSEQ multiplex PCR, and its TCRdb copy is limited to in-frame clones, with some not included. The sample comprises fewer than 2.5 million clones, roughly 93% of which are singletons, and approximately 0.36% rests with the top ten. Sequenced sample: naive CD4+ T cells from PBMCs. All receptors derive from a man between 18 and 35 years old in good health. Some clones in this sample may be carry-over from other donors' samples. The CDR3 runs from the conserved cysteine through the conserved F or W. The D gene is left open where the match is weak. Expanded clones are given a class, and other clones once, few, many or no size at all.

TRBJ2-1 | . | . | TRBV5-1 | CASSLEEGTYNEQFF | TGCGCCAGCAGCTTGGAGGAGGGAACCTACAATGAGCAGTTCTTC
TRBJ2-7 | . | . | TRBV28 | CATNRGVAYEQYF | TGTGCCACCAATCGCGGGGTCGCCTACGAGCAGTACTTC
TRBJ2-3 | . | TRBD1 | TRBV6-1 | CASSAGRGRADTQYF | TGTGCCAGCAGCGCAGGCAGGGGGCGCGCAGATACGCAGTATTTT
TRBJ1-1 | . | . | TRBV14 | CASSQYRATEAFF | TGTGCCAGCAGCCAATACAGGGCCACTGAAGCTTTCTTT
TRBJ2-7 | . | TRBD2 | TRBV2 | CASTRWRERYEQYF | TGTGCCAGCACCAGGTGGCGGGAGCGATACGAGCAGTACTTC
TRBJ2-6 | . | TRBD2 | TRBV27 | CASSWGGSSSGANVLTF | TGTGCCAGCAGTTGGGGCGGGAGCAGCTCTGGGGCCAACGTCCTGACTTTC
TRBJ2-3 | . | TRBD1 | TRBV10-2 | CASSRQGATDTQYF | TGCGCCAGCTCCCGACAGGGGGCAACAGATACGCAGTATTTT
TRBJ1-5 | . | TRBD1 | TRBV27 | CASSSRTGSNQPQHF | TGTGCCAGCAGTTCGAGGACAGGGTCTAATCAGCCCCAGCATTTT
TRBJ2-1 | . | TRBD2 | TRBV7-2 | CASSQPKTGRSMQFF | TGTGCCAGCAGCCAGCCTAAGACCGGGAGGTCGATGCAGTTCTTC
TRBJ2-3 | . | . | TRBV20-1 | CSARGSDTQYF | TGCAGTGCCCGCGGATCAGATACGCAGTATTTT
TRBJ2-3 | . | TRBD2 | TRBV6-4 | CASSDSGSRPDTQYF | TGTGCCAGCAGTGATAGCGGGAGCCGCCCAGATACGCAGTATTTT
TRBJ2-5 | . | TRBD2 | TRBV6-6 | CASTLRGGQETQYF | TGTGCCAGCACCCTCCGGGGGGGCCAAGAGACCCAGTACTTC
TRBJ2-5 | . | . | TRBV28 | CASSGPGEWETQYF | TGTGCCAGCAGCGGACCGGGAGAGTGGGAGACCCAGTACTTC
TRBJ2-7 | . | . | TRBV27 | CASSQQGRPYEQYF | TGTGCCAGCAGTCAACAGGGTCGGCCCTACGAGCAGTACTTC
TRBJ2-6 | . | . | TRBV6-5 | CASSKRGGANVLTF | TGTGCCAGCAGCAAACGGGGGGGGGCCAACGTCCTGACTTTC
TRBJ2-7 | once | . | TRBV7-9 | CASSLVAGLGQYF | TGTGCCAGCAGCTTAGTGGCTGGTCTTGGGCAGTACTTC
TRBJ2-3 | . | TRBD2 | TRBV10-1 | CASSQTAGGSTDTQYF | TGCGCCAGCAGTCAAACAGCGGGAGGGAGCACAGATACGCAGTATTTT
TRBJ1-2 | once | TRBD1 | TRBV28 | CASSLTTGDYGYTF | TGTGCCAGCAGTTTGACGACAGGGGACTATGGCTACACCTTC
TRBJ2-1 | . | . | TRBV6-5 | CASRKGTYNEQFF | TGTGCCAGCAGAAAGGGAACGTATAATGAGCAGTTCTTC
TRBJ2-1 | . | . | TRBV7-2 | CASSPAPSSYNEQFF | TGTGCCAGCAGCCCAGCGCCTAGCTCCTACAATGAGCAGTTCTTC
TRBJ1-2 | . | TRBD1 | TRBV5-4 | CASSPPNRGGNYGYTF | TGTGCCAGCAGCCCCCCTAACAGGGGTGGGAACTATGGCTACACCTTC
TRBJ2-7 | . | . | TRBV6-5 | CASSSLNYEQYF | TGTGCCAGCAGCTCACTTAACTACGAGCAGTACTTC
TRBJ1-1 | few | . | TRBV18 | CASSPDIRNTEAFF | TGTGCCAGCTCACCAGACATAAGGAACACTGAAGCTTTCTTT
TRBJ2-1 | . | . | TRBV5-1 | CASSLSSEQFF | TGCGCCAGCAGCCTCTCTTCTGAGCAGTTCTTC
TRBJ1-5 | . | TRBD1 | TRBV28 | CASSLGQGSGQPQHF | TGTGCCAGCAGCCTGGGACAGGGTTCTGGTCAGCCCCAGCATTTT
TRBJ2-3 | . | . | TRBV6-5 | CASSYQGGTQYF | TGTGCCAGCAGTTACCAAGGGGGTACGCAGTATTTT
TRBJ1-4 | . | . | TRBV11-2 | CASSLGPGKLFF | TGTGCCAGCAGCCTAGGCCCGGGGAAACTGTTTTTT